This T cell receptor (beta chain) was sequenced for a study of tissue T cells after allogeneic stem cell transplantation. Profiled with immunoSEQ multiplex PCR; TCRdb holds only in-frame clones, not every one. Of 9,500 or so clones listed, 35% to 50% were seen once; the top ten hold about 1.5%. This clone was seen a single time. What it binds is unknown. Germline and genes: mouse. Time point specified: mouse harvest day 7 after allogeneic transplant. Each mouse received 10^7 T-cell-depleted marrow cells plus 10^6 splenic CD5+ T cells by tail vein. The study's findings and limits: Some tissue clones might be persisting host cells; their alloreactivity or antigen specificity was not determined.

This clonotype was obtained from a female BALB/c mouse given C57BL/6 T cells with graft-versus-host disease after an allogeneic hematopoietic cell transplant. Sequencing was carried out using skin.

The sequenced part of the CDR3 DNA is TGTGCCAGCTCTGGGGACAGACGCTGGGGGGGGGACACCCAGTAC. Its protein is CASSGDRRWGGDTQY. Given in full, the CDR3 is CASSGDRRWGGDTQYF. The J gene is TRBJ2-5, the V gene TRBV12-2; 9 bases map to TRBD2. The read stops 1 residue short of the end of the CDR3; the missing end is completed from the germline J gene. CDR1 is SGHLS, CDR2 HYDKME, per germline. The V and J ends lost 3 bases and 6 bases, in that order; junction bases with no gene match: 12. The CDR3 has 16 amino acids.